Listed here are 5 T cell receptor beta chains from one sample, sequenced in a study of spatial heterogeneity in lung cancer. Stated time point: sample taken at primary tumor resection. Whole RNA from tumor, nontumor lung or frozen PBMC was sequenced unsorted. TCRdb ran MiXCR on the 5' RACE reads and lists one entry per CDR3 protein. Among 25,000 or so distinct CDR3 sequences listed, approximately 3% were seen once. The starting material was PBMCs, obtained at surgery. All receptors derive from a female donor with early-stage non-small cell lung cancer.

This clonotype appeared many times. The genes are TRBV10-3 and TRBJ2-3; D remains unclear. CDR3 length equals 15 residues. Germline CDR1 reads ENHRY; CDR2 reads SYGVKD. V dropped 5 bases and J dropped 4 bases, with 16 bases sitting between them. CDR3 sequence reads: CAISSGDHRADTQYF. The CDR3 DNA reads as TGTGCCATCAGTTCCGGTGATCACCGGGCAGATACGCAGTATTTT.

This clonotype has more than one count but fewer than ten. The chain has TRBV30 and TRBJ2-3; D call uncertain. The ends were cut back, 1 base at V and 0 bases at J, with 8 bases in the middle. The CDR3 has 14 amino acids. Germline values: CDR1 GTSNPN, CDR2 SVGIG (reference sequence). CDR3 DNA sequence: TGTGCCTGGAGTGAGAGGATTAGCACAGATACGCAGTATTTT. Amino acid sequence: CAWSERISTDTQYF.

On this clonotype itself: The final CDR3 position lacks the conserved phenylalanine or tryptophan, pointing to a likely read error. The V call is TRBV7-7, the J call TRBJ2-7; unclear D gene. This CDR3 region has 13 residues. The germline V gene encodes CDR1 SSHAT and CDR2 FNYEAQ (reference sequence). CDR3 protein: CASSLDGVSEQYY. CDR3 DNA: TGTGCTAGCAGCTTAGATGGGGTTTCCGAGCAGTACTAC.

This clonotype was found many times. CDR3 in DNA: TGTGCCAGCAGCTCGTACAGGGGCTCGAACACCGGGGAGCTGTTTTTT. The encoded protein is CASSSYRGSNTGELFF. The chain is built from TRBV7-9 and TRBJ2-2; 7 nucleotides agree with TRBD1. This CDR3 spans 16 amino acids. In germline, CDR1 is SEHNR, CDR2 FQNEAQ (reference sequence). The V and J ends lost 4 bases and 0 bases, in that order; junction bases with no gene match: 5.

By share, this clonotype ranks as medium-sized. In DNA, the CDR3 is TGCAGCGTTTGGGGTGACTCAGGGGGGATCGCAGAGACCCAGTACTTC. It codes for CSVWGDSGGIAETQYF. The chain couples TRBV29-1 to TRBJ2-5; TRBD1 might be the D (7 bases). The CDR3 sequence is 16 residues long. CDR1 is SQVTM and CDR2 is ANQGSEA in the germline V gene. Trimming removed 5 bases at V and 4 bases at J, with 23 bases between.